A single sample gave rise to the 15 T cell receptor beta chains below, sequenced in a study of cytomegalovirus exposure and HLA in healthy donors. The primer mix had 60 Vbeta and 13 Jbeta primers. Profiled with immunoSEQ multiplex PCR; TCRdb holds only in-frame clones, not every one. The sample has around 110,000 clones; around 66% are singletons. Sequenced sample: PBMCs. The origin of the receptors is a man aged 18 to 29 in good health and CMV-seronegative.

The chain recombines TRBV6-5 with TRBJ2-7; D possibly corresponds to TRBD2 (6 bases). The length of the CDR3 is 15 residues. Germline values: CDR1 MNHEY, CDR2 SVGAGI. Trimming pared 0 bases from V and 2 bases from J, leaving 11 bases between. The CDR3, as DNA: TGTGCCAGCAGTTACTCAGGAGGGGTCCCCTACGAGCAGTACTTC. Its protein is CASSYSGGVPYEQYF.

The CDR3 region is CASPTPTGITDTQYF. For the CDR3, the DNA is TGTGCCAGCCCTACTCCGACAGGCATAACAGATACGCAGTATTTT. V and J are TRBV6-4 and TRBJ2-3; TRBD1 might be the D (6 bases). V lost 8 bases and J 3 bases, leaving 18 bases between the germline ends. The CDR3 loop spans 15 amino acids. The germline V gene encodes CDR1 MRHNA and CDR2 SNTAGT.

The V gene is TRBV7-9, the J gene TRBJ1-2, with 7 positions matching TRBD1. The CDR3 totals 15 residues. CDR1 is SEHNR and CDR2 is FQNEAQ in the germline V gene (reference sequence). The V segment lost 5 bases and the J segment 4 bases; nucleotides outside the gene matches: 10. The CDR3 bases are TGTGCCAGCAGCCCGCTCGGACAGGCCGTCTATGGCTACACCTTC. This codes for CASSPLGQAVYGYTF. The whole variable domain, remainder taken from reference TRBV7-9 and TRBJ1-2, is DTGVSQNPRHKITKRGQNVTFRCDPISEHNRLYWYRQTLGQGPEFLTYFQNEAQLEKSRLLSDRFSAERPKGSFSTLEIQRTEQGDSAMYLCASSPLGQAVYGYTFGSGTRLTVV.

In this sample, this clone turned up a few times. The rearrangement links TRBV2 to TRBJ2-1, with D uncertain. The length of the CDR3 is 14 residues. Trimming took 6 bases from V and 5 from J, leaving 14 bases between them. CDR1 and CDR2 from the germline V gene are SNHLY and FYNNEI. The DNA of the CDR3 is TGTGCCAGCAGCCCCACTGAGTATGACAATGAGCAGTTCTTC. Translating gives CASSPTEYDNEQFF.

This clone turned up a few times. The germline gene is not matched at one end of the junction; a read error may be the cause. V is TRBV5-5 and J is TRBJ1-2, with D possibly TRBD1 on 5 matching bases. CDR1 is SGHKS and CDR2 is YYEKEE in the germline V gene (reference sequence). The CDR3 contains 14 residues. The CDR3, as DNA: TGTGCCAGCAGCTTGGCCGGGACTAACTATGGCTACCCCTTC. Translation: CASSLAGTNYGYPF.

The CDR3 here is CASSSIQGFYEQYF. The CDR3 bases are TGTGCCAGCAGTTCTATCCAGGGTTTCTACGAGCAGTACTTC. The rearrangement links TRBV6-5 to TRBJ2-7, with D tentatively TRBD1 (5 bases). V was pared by 4 bases and J by 3 bases, with 13 bases between. Germline V lookup: CDR1 MNHEY, CDR2 SVGAGI. This CDR3 is built from 14 residues.

The table lists this clone with a few counts. This chain connects TRBV6-5 to TRBJ2-7; TRBD2 matches at 7 bases. J was trimmed by 0 bases and V by 1 base; bases with no gene match: 6. The germline gives CDR1 MNHEY, CDR2 SVGAGI. This CDR3 has 16 residues. The CDR3 nucleotides read TGTGCCAGCAGTTACTTGTTAGCGGGTAGCTCCTACGAGCAGTACTTC. It translates to CASSYLLAGSSYEQYF.

This chain joins TRBV9 and TRBJ1-1, with D hard to call. Trimming took off 3 bases at V and 7 bases at J, with 13 bases between the two ends. The V gene's germline CDR1 is SGDLS and CDR2 YYNGEE. The CDR3 consists of 13 residues. The CDR3 nucleotides are TGTGCCAGCAGCGCCTCCTTGTCGGGTGAAGCTTTCTTT. Amino acids: CASSASLSGEAFF.

The chain joins TRBV18 to TRBJ1-2, with 10 bases that match TRBD1. With V trimmed by 6 bases and J by 2 bases, 9 bases remained unmatched. Germline V gene data show CDR1 as KGHSH and CDR2 as LQKENI. The CDR3 is made up of 16 amino acids. CDR3 in amino acids: CASSPRLTGGNYGYTF. The CDR3 bases are TGTGCCAGCTCCCCCAGATTGACAGGGGGCAACTATGGCTACACCTTC.

This rearrangement joins TRBV6-1 to TRBJ2-7; tentative D call: TRBD2 (7 bases). Germline loops: CDR1 MNHNS, CDR2 SASEGT. The V gene lost 4 bases and the J gene lost 3 bases, with 13 bases spanning the gap. This CDR3 region has 14 residues. The CDR3 coding sequence is TGTGCCAGCAGTGGGGGGGGGCAGCTCTACGAGCAGTACTTC. Translating gives CASSGGGQLYEQYF.

This clone was picked up one time. The CDR3 nucleotides are TGTGCCAGCAGCCCCGATTATTTGACAGGGGCAGATGGCTACACCTTC. It yields the protein CASSPDYLTGADGYTF. The chain links TRBV9 to TRBJ1-2; TRBD1 matches at 8 bases. V lost 4 bases and J lost 6; bases outside the gene matches: 14. This CDR3 spans 16 amino acids. Germline V gives CDR1 SGDLS, CDR2 YYNGEE.

This clone was seen more than once but under ten times. This chain connects TRBV16 to TRBJ2-7, with a possible D match to TRBD2 (5 bases). The ends were cut back, 4 bases at V and 5 bases at J, with 12 bases in the middle. The CDR3 runs to 13 residues. The germline gives CDR1 KGHSY, CDR2 FQNENV. The CDR3 loop is CASSPPGFHEQYF. The CDR3 DNA reads as TGTGCCAGCAGCCCTCCGGGGTTCCACGAGCAGTACTTC. The full variable domain, rest sourced from reference TRBV16 and TRBJ2-7, is GEEVAQTPKHLVRGEGQKAKLYCAPIKGHSYVFWYQQVLKNEFKFLISFQNENVFDETGMPKERFSAKCLPNSPCSLEIQATKLEDSAVYFCASSPPGFHEQYFGPGTRLTVT.

The chain couples TRBV28 to TRBJ1-2; D might be TRBD1 (6 bases). Looked up from germline, CDR1 is MDHEN and CDR2 is SYDVKM. With 10 bases removed from V and 5 bases from J, the gap between germline ends came to 11 bases. There are 11 residues in the CDR3. The CDR3 reads CATRTAYGYTF. The DNA for the CDR3 is TGTGCCACCCGGACAGCTTATGGCTACACCTTC.

The chain has TRBV5-1 and TRBJ1-1; 7 bases are a match to TRBD1. The CDR3 spans 16 residues. Looked up from germline, CDR1 is SGHRS and CDR2 is YFSETQ. J lost 3 bases, V lost 4 bases, and 12 bases had no gene match. The CDR3 bases are TGCGCCAGCAGCGGTCGAGGAACAGGGGAGGACACTGAAGCTTTCTTT. It yields the protein CASSGRGTGEDTEAFF.

The chain links TRBV10-3 to TRBJ2-2, with D maybe TRBD2 (6 bases). Germline CDR1 is ENHRY and CDR2 is SYGVKD. V dropped 7 bases and J dropped 4 bases, with 7 bases sitting between them. This CDR3 has 12 residues. The CDR3, as DNA: TGTGCCATCATGGGGGGCACCGGGGAGCTGTTTTTT. Its translation is CAIMGGTGELFF.